This TCR beta chain is drawn from a study of blood T cell repertoires in COVID-19. Method: immunoSEQ multiplex PCR; TCRdb's copy keeps in-frame clones and lacks some. Of about 240,000 clones in the sample, approximately 83% were seen once. Membership in each cohort depended on participant-reported clinical history. Germline CDR1 MNHEY, CDR2 SMNVEV (reference sequence). Trimming cost V 7 bases and J 7 bases, with 11 bases left between them. The length of the CDR3 is 12 residues. J is TRBJ2-4 and V is TRBV27; weak D call: TRBD2 (6 bases). The source material was PBMCs or T cells enriched from blood (not recorded which). This clonotype was sampled from a woman between 35 and 50 years old who had been exposed to COVID-19. CDR3 amino acids: CASIGSRNIQYF. The DNA of the CDR3 is TGTGCCAGCATCGGGAGTAGGAACATTCAGTACTTC.